This paragraph reports one T cell receptor beta chain. Its target is not known. The data were taken from a study of vaccination and CD4 T cells after COVID-19. Study at large: The authors sampled three convalescent patients on day 14 and on days 161 to 241 post-vaccination. The stimulus for the cells was overlapping spike peptides derived from SARS-CoV-2, HCoV-NL63, HCoV-OC43 and HCoV-229E. Study-level results: Median reactive clonotypes, those recognizing SARS-CoV-2, rose from approximately 23 to 38, not significantly.

The V gene's germline CDR1 is MDHEN and CDR2 SYDVKM. V lost 6 bases and J 8 bases, leaving 13 bases between the germline ends. The CDR3 spans 13 residues. The time point is: late sampling 161 to 241 days after vaccination in three convalescent patients. The treatment: roughly 11-day PBMC culture with coronavirus spike peptide pools or control peptides (ViraFEST assay). With the Oncomine TCR Beta short-read assay, DNA from cultured CD4+ T cells was sequenced. TCRdb fed the PCR reads into MiXCR, producing one record per CDR3 protein. The sample carries 20,000 to 25,000 distinct CDR3 sequences, approximately 42% recorded once.

This rearrangement joins TRBV28 to TRBJ1-4; D uncertain. This specimen consisted of CD4+ T cells from blood, cultured in vitro, obtained about 7 months after SARS-CoV-2 vaccination. This clonotype was obtained from a human donor who had recovered from COVID-19. Here the CDR3 reads CASRTLVREKLFF. For the CDR3, the DNA is TGTGCCAGCAGAACATTAGTCAGGGAAAAACTGTTTTTT.